Below are 19 T cell receptor beta chains sequenced from a single sample in a study of preoperative IRX-2 immunotherapy in early breast cancer. Regarding treatment: preoperative locoregional IRX-2 cytokine immunotherapy. The data were produced by immunoSEQ multiplex PCR, yet TCRdb's version contains in-frame clones alone and is incomplete. The sample consists of tens of thousands of clones, around 89% of them appearing once. The material was obtained from a patient treated with IRX-2 immunotherapy. The source is a human donor with breast cancer.

The CDR3 reads CASKQGAYEQYF. CDR3 nucleotides: TGTGCCAGCAAGCAGGGGGCCTACGAGCAGTACTTC. The V and J genes are TRBV2 and TRBJ2-7, with 7 bases fitting TRBD1. V shed 7 bases and J 2 bases; nucleotides not matched to a gene: 2. Germline CDR1 SNHLY, CDR2 FYNNEI. The CDR3 length is 12 residues.

This sequence joins TRBV6-5 and TRBJ2-1; a weak D match, TRBD1 (5 bases). The germline gives CDR1 MNHEY, CDR2 SVGAGI. This CDR3 is 13 amino acids long. V was cut by 1 base and J by 8 bases, with 9 bases left in between. CDR3 amino acids: CASSYFRGDEQFF. DNA for the CDR3: TGTGCCAGCAGTTACTTTAGGGGTGATGAGCAGTTCTTC.

Here the CDR3 DNA reads TGCGCCAGCAGCTTTTCCGTGAGTTGGACGGCGGAGACCCAGTACTTC. Its translation: CASSFSVSWTAETQYF. The chain recombines TRBV5-1 with TRBJ2-5; no reliable D call. Trimming removed 2 bases from V and 5 bases from J, with 19 bases in between. The CDR3 extends over 16 amino acids. The germline V gene has CDR1 SGHRS and CDR2 YFSETQ.

This rearrangement joins TRBV4-3 to TRBJ1-4; a possible D gene is TRBD1 (5 bases). V was clipped by 0 bases and J by 4 bases, with 9 bases between them. Germline V CDR1 and CDR2: LGHNA, YSLEER. The CDR3 loop spans 15 amino acids. CDR3 sequence (DNA): TGCGCCAGCAGCCAAGATACAGGTTATAATGAAAAACTGTTTTTT. This sequence encodes CASSQDTGYNEKLFF.

This clone showed up just once. The V gene is TRBV10-2, the J gene TRBJ2-3; D may correspond to TRBD1 or TRBD2 (5 bases each). Germline V gene data show CDR1 as WSHSY and CDR2 as SAAADI. This CDR3 is 12 amino acids long. V lost 7 bases and J lost 5, with 10 bases in between. CDR3 residues: CASTRDVDTQYF. CDR3 nucleotide sequence: TGCGCCAGCACCAGGGACGTAGATACGCAGTATTTT.

V usage is TRBV10-2 and J usage is TRBJ1-2; D call uncertain. Germline CDR1 reads WSHSY; CDR2 reads SAAADI. The CDR3 spans 12 residues. V was cut by 2 bases and J by 5 bases, with 6 bases left in between. For the CDR3, the DNA is TGCGCCAGCAGTGAGGCGGAGTATGGCTACACCTTC. It encodes CASSEAEYGYTF.

The chain employs TRBV28 and TRBJ2-3, with D perhaps matching TRBD2 (7 bases). This CDR3 contains 17 residues. Germline V lookup: CDR1 MDHEN, CDR2 SYDVKM. V gave up 2 bases and J gave up 6 bases, with 21 bases separating them. This CDR3 reads CASSLGPMGGQWDTQYF. CDR3 bases: TGTGCCAGCAGTTTAGGCCCCATGGGGGGGCAATGGGATACGCAGTATTTT.

About this clone itself: Other DNA sequences of this sample code for an identical CDR3. J is TRBJ2-3 and V is TRBV10-1; possible D gene TRBD1, 6 bases. Trimming left V 8 bases short and J 0 bases short, with 9 bases between. This CDR3 has 13 residues. CDR1 and CDR2 (germline): WNHNN, SYGVQD (reference sequence). Written as DNA, the CDR3 is TGCGCCAGCCGACAGGATAGCACAGATACGCAGTATTTT. Translation: CASRQDSTDTQYF.

The chain uses TRBV29-1 and TRBJ2-2; no clear D. There are 14 residues in the CDR3. Per the germline V gene, CDR1 is SQVTM and CDR2 is ANQGSEA. V shed 6 bases and J shed 1 base, with 12 bases lying between them. In DNA, the CDR3 is TGCAGCGTCAAGGAACAGATGAACACCGGGGAGCTGTTTTTT. Protein sequence: CSVKEQMNTGELFF.

The rearrangement joins TRBV19 to TRBJ2-3; 8 bases align to TRBD1. Per germline, CDR1 LNHDA and CDR2 SQIVND (reference sequence). With 5 bases clipped from V and 3 bases from J, the junction kept 7 bases outside the gene matches. This CDR3 has 15 amino acids. The CDR3 region has the DNA TGTGCCAGTAGTGCCCGGACAGGGTTGACAGATACGCAGTATTTT. Protein: CASSARTGLTDTQYF.

The chain is built from TRBV5-4 and TRBJ2-7, with D perhaps matching TRBD1 (5 bases). This CDR3 has 14 amino acids. V gave up 0 bases and J gave up 3 bases, with 10 bases separating them. Germline CDR1 is SGHNT and CDR2 is YYREEE (reference sequence). CDR3 DNA sequence: TGTGCCAGCAGCTTGGGGGGCAGAGACTACGAGCAGTACTTC. Amino acid sequence: CASSLGGRDYEQYF.

The rearrangement uses TRBV7-2 and TRBJ2-2, with D unresolved. V lost 5 bases, J lost 4 bases, and 11 bases lay in between. CDR1 is SGHTA and CDR2 is FQGNSA in the germline V gene. The CDR3 has 14 residues. CDR3 amino acids: CASSPLLITGELFF. CDR3 nucleotides: TGTGCCAGCAGCCCGCTTTTGATCACCGGGGAGCTGTTTTTT.

This clone was observed a single time. The rearrangement uses TRBV5-1 and TRBJ2-7; the D gene could be TRBD1 or TRBD2 (5 bases each). The CDR3 is 14 amino acids. Trimming removed 0 bases at V and 2 bases at J, with 9 bases between. Germline values: CDR1 SGHRS, CDR2 YFSETQ. CDR3 nucleotides: TGCGCCAGCAGCTTGGGGGGGAGCGCCTACGAGCAGTACTTC. Translated, it gives CASSLGGSAYEQYF.

The gene calls are TRBV5-1 and TRBJ2-7; 10 bases match TRBD1. V lost 4 bases, J lost 5 bases, and 9 bases stayed unmatched. Germline-derived CDR1 and CDR2 are SGHRS and YFSETQ. The CDR3 runs 15 residues. CDR3 region: CASSVTGTGANEQYF. In nucleotides, the CDR3 is TGCGCCAGCAGCGTCACCGGGACAGGGGCCAACGAGCAGTACTTC.

The chain combines TRBV5-4 with TRBJ2-2; D is uncertain. Trimming pared 10 bases from V and 2 bases from J, leaving 12 bases between. The germline gives CDR1 SGHNT, CDR2 YYREEE (reference sequence). The CDR3 spans 13 residues. In nucleotides, the CDR3 is TGTGCCTCAACAGCTCAAAACACCGGGGAGCTGTTTTTT. Its translation: CASTAQNTGELFF.

The chain recombines TRBV7-9 with TRBJ2-7; TRBD1 matches at 11 bases. Germline CDR1 is SEHNR and CDR2 is FQNEAQ (reference sequence). V was clipped by 5 bases and J by 4 bases; unmatched bases: 4. The CDR3 covers 14 residues. DNA of the CDR3: TGTGCCAGCAGCACCGGGACAGGGGGGTACGAGCAGTACTTC. This gives the protein CASSTGTGGYEQYF.

This chain joins TRBV6-4 and TRBJ2-7; 8 bases agree with TRBD1. CDR1 and CDR2 (germline): MRHNA, SNTAGT. V gave up 8 bases and J gave up 3 bases; unmatched junction bases: 9. This CDR3 is 14 amino acids long. CDR3 nucleotides: TGTGCCAGCCCTCCCGGACAGGGTAACTACGAGCAGTACTTC. It codes for CASPPGQGNYEQYF.

This clone has a handful of counts. The chain is built from TRBV30 and TRBJ1-1; the D is unclear. Trimming stripped 3 bases from V and 4 bases from J, with 12 bases between. The CDR3 is 13 amino acids. Germline values: CDR1 GTSNPN, CDR2 SVGIG (reference sequence). The CDR3, as DNA: TGTGCCTGGAGCATGTTGAAGGGCACTGAAGCTTTCTTT. This codes for CAWSMLKGTEAFF.

The rearrangement links TRBV6-1 to TRBJ2-3; 9 bases match TRBD2. The CDR3 loop spans 14 amino acids. In germline, CDR1 is MNHNS, CDR2 SASEGT. Trimming cost V 8 bases and J 4 bases; bases outside gene matches: 7. CDR3 sequence: CASRLAGLADTQYF. The DNA for the CDR3 is TGTGCCAGCCGTCTAGCGGGACTCGCAGATACGCAGTATTTT.